A selection of T cell receptor beta chains follows, all from one sample in a study of a mutant IDH1 vaccine in newly diagnosed glioma. The protocol was immunoSEQ multiplex PCR, while the TCRdb copy is restricted to in-frame clones and leaves out a portion. This sample has tens of thousands of clones, with 79% found just once. The sample in question was PBMCs, obtained from a glioma patient treated with radiotherapy, temozolomide or both. All receptors derive from a man over 45 with glioma. The CDR3 runs from the conserved cysteine through the conserved F or W. The D gene is left open where the match is weak. Only part of the rows carry a size: once, few, many, or a class if the clone is expanded.

v_call: TRBV6-6; d_call: NA; clone_size: NA; j_call: TRBJ1-1; cdr3_length: 13; cdr3_nt: TGTGCCAGCAACCTAGGACCTGACACTGAAGCTTTCTTT; cdr3_aa: CASNLGPDTEAFF
v_call: TRBV9; d_call: NA; clone_size: NA; j_call: TRBJ2-3; cdr3_length: 14; cdr3_nt: TGTGCCAGCAGCGTGGCGGAGGGGGATGGTACGCAGTATTTT; cdr3_aa: CASSVAEGDGTQYF
v_call: TRBV7-9; d_call: TRBD1; clone_size: NA; j_call: TRBJ1-2; cdr3_length: 13; cdr3_nt: TGTGCCAGCAGCCCCAGGGGGCAGGATGGCTACACCTTC; cdr3_aa: CASSPRGQDGYTF
v_call: TRBV4-2; d_call: TRBD2; clone_size: once; j_call: TRBJ2-1; cdr3_length: 15; cdr3_nt: TGTGCCAGCAGCCGGGGAGGGGACTCCTCCCGGGAGCAGTTCTTC; cdr3_aa: CASSRGGDSSREQFF
v_call: TRBV2; d_call: NA; clone_size: many; j_call: TRBJ1-2; cdr3_length: 13; cdr3_nt: TGTGCCAGCAGTGAAGGAGCCAGGGCGGCTCATACCTTC; cdr3_aa: CASSEGARAAHTF
v_call: TRBV4-1; d_call: NA; clone_size: NA; j_call: TRBJ2-5; cdr3_length: 16; cdr3_nt: TGCGCCAGCAGCCAAAAGACGAGACAGACCCAAGAGACCCAGTACTTC; cdr3_aa: CASSQKTRQTQETQYF
v_call: TRBV2; d_call: NA; clone_size: once; j_call: TRBJ2-2; cdr3_length: 15; cdr3_nt: TGTGCCCGAGGGTCGTCTCTTATGAACACCGGGGAGCTGTTTTTT; cdr3_aa: CARGSSLMNTGELFF
v_call: TRBV28; d_call: NA; clone_size: few; j_call: TRBJ1-1; cdr3_length: 14; cdr3_nt: TGTGCCAGCAGCAAGGGGGGATTGAACACTGAAGCTTTCTTT; cdr3_aa: CASSKGGLNTEAFF
v_call: TRBV5-1; d_call: NA; clone_size: NA; j_call: TRBJ1-1; cdr3_length: 15; cdr3_nt: TGCGCCAGCAGCCCCTCAAGGTTAAGCGACACTGAAGCTTTCTTT; cdr3_aa: CASSPSRLSDTEAFF
v_call: TRBV7-8; d_call: TRBD2; clone_size: few; j_call: TRBJ2-3; cdr3_length: 14; cdr3_nt: TGTGCCAGCTCCCGACCGGGGGGGCGAAATACGCAGTATTTT; cdr3_aa: CASSRPGGRNTQYF
v_call: TRBV5-4; d_call: NA; clone_size: NA; j_call: TRBJ2-3; cdr3_length: 14; cdr3_nt: TGTGCCAGCAGCCCGACAGACGACACAGATACGCAGTATTTT; cdr3_aa: CASSPTDDTDTQYF
v_call: TRBV19; d_call: NA; clone_size: NA; j_call: TRBJ2-1; cdr3_length: 14; cdr3_nt: TGTGCCAGTAGTATAGATCTTAGGGGGGCTGAGCAGTTCTTC; cdr3_aa: CASSIDLRGAEQFF
v_call: TRBV2; d_call: NA; clone_size: NA; j_call: TRBJ1-4; cdr3_length: 12; cdr3_nt: TGTGCCAGCACGGAAGGGACTGAAAAACTGTTTTTT; cdr3_aa: CASTEGTEKLFF
v_call: TRBV10-1; d_call: NA; clone_size: NA; j_call: TRBJ2-1; cdr3_length: 13; cdr3_nt: TGCGCCAGCAGTTTCGCCCTGTCGGGTGAGCAGTTCTTC; cdr3_aa: CASSFALSGEQFF
v_call: TRBV5-1; d_call: NA; clone_size: NA; j_call: TRBJ1-2; cdr3_length: 16; cdr3_nt: TGCGCCAGCAGCTTGGAGGTGGTGAATACTAACTATGGCTACACCTTC; cdr3_aa: CASSLEVVNTNYGYTF
v_call: TRBV21-1; d_call: NA; clone_size: NA; j_call: TRBJ1-4; cdr3_length: 17; cdr3_nt: TGTGCCAGCAGCGAGACACAGGGCCCAGCAACTAATGAAAAACTGTTTTTT; cdr3_aa: CASSETQGPATNEKLFF
v_call: TRBV19; d_call: TRBD2; clone_size: NA; j_call: TRBJ2-7; cdr3_length: 18; cdr3_nt: TGTGCCAGTAGTCCTCGGGGGGGCGACGGGCGAGTACCACACGAGCAGTACTTC; cdr3_aa: CASSPRGGDGRVPHEQYF
v_call: TRBV30; d_call: TRBD1; clone_size: NA; j_call: TRBJ1-5; cdr3_length: 13; cdr3_nt: TGTGCCTGGAGGTCAGGGGGTAATCAGCCCCAGCATTTT; cdr3_aa: CAWRSGGNQPQHF
v_call: TRBV28; d_call: NA; clone_size: NA; j_call: TRBJ1-5; cdr3_length: 15; cdr3_nt: TGTGCCAGCAGTTTGGCCACAGGGAGCTCTCAGCCCCAGCATTTT; cdr3_aa: CASSLATGSSQPQHF
v_call: TRBV5-1; d_call: TRBD2; clone_size: few; j_call: TRBJ2-5; cdr3_length: 15; cdr3_nt: TGCGCCAGCAGCTTTAGCGGGGCGATTCAAGAGACCCAGTACTTC; cdr3_aa: CASSFSGAIQETQYF
v_call: TRBV29-1; d_call: TRBD2; clone_size: once; j_call: TRBJ2-2; cdr3_length: 15; cdr3_nt: TGCAGCGTTGATGGACTAGCGGGGGGGCACGGGGAGCTGTTTTTT; cdr3_aa: CSVDGLAGGHGELFF
v_call: TRBV15; d_call: TRBD1; clone_size: NA; j_call: TRBJ2-1; cdr3_length: 16; cdr3_nt: TGTGCCACCAGCGTCGGATCGGGACAGGGTTACAATGAGCAGTTCTTC; cdr3_aa: CATSVGSGQGYNEQFF
v_call: TRBV5-6; d_call: NA; clone_size: NA; j_call: TRBJ2-7; cdr3_length: 14; cdr3_nt: TGTGCCAGCAGCCGTTCAAAGGGGTGGGTAGAGCAGTACTTC; cdr3_aa: CASSRSKGWVEQYF
v_call: TRBV19; d_call: NA; clone_size: once; j_call: TRBJ2-5; cdr3_length: 11; cdr3_nt: TGTGCCAGTAGTACTCAAGAGACCCAGTACTTC; cdr3_aa: CASSTQETQYF
v_call: TRBV7-9; d_call: NA; clone_size: NA; j_call: TRBJ1-2; cdr3_length: 14; cdr3_nt: TGTGCCAGCAGCTTCCTTGGGGAGCTCTATGGCTACACCTTC; cdr3_aa: CASSFLGELYGYTF
v_call: TRBV7-7; d_call: NA; clone_size: NA; j_call: TRBJ2-5; cdr3_length: 15; cdr3_nt: TGTGCTAGCAGCTTAGCGATGGGGAGGCGGGAGACCCAGTACTTC; cdr3_aa: CASSLAMGRRETQYF
v_call: TRBV10-3; d_call: NA; clone_size: NA; j_call: TRBJ1-1; cdr3_length: 14; cdr3_nt: TGTGCCATCAGTCGACAGGAGATGAACACTGAAGCTTTCTTT; cdr3_aa: CAISRQEMNTEAFF
v_call: TRBV18; d_call: TRBD1; clone_size: NA; j_call: TRBJ2-1; cdr3_length: 17; cdr3_nt: TGTGCCAGCTCAGTAACCGGGACAGGGGGCTCCTACAATGAGCAGTTCTTC; cdr3_aa: CASSVTGTGGSYNEQFF
v_call: TRBV4-3; d_call: TRBD1; clone_size: NA; j_call: TRBJ1-2; cdr3_length: 14; cdr3_nt: TGCGCCAGCAGCCCTGGGGGGGACAGGGTCGGCTACACCTTC; cdr3_aa: CASSPGGDRVGYTF
v_call: TRBV4-3; d_call: NA; clone_size: NA; j_call: TRBJ1-4; cdr3_length: 16; cdr3_nt: TGCGCCAGCAGCCAAGATTTGACAGCGTTTAATGAAAAACTGTTTTTT; cdr3_aa: CASSQDLTAFNEKLFF
v_call: TRBV28; d_call: TRBD1; clone_size: once; j_call: TRBJ2-2; cdr3_length: 15; cdr3_nt: TGTGCCAGCCGACACGACAGGGGGTATACCGGGGAGCTGTTTTTT; cdr3_aa: CASRHDRGYTGELFF
v_call: TRBV9; d_call: NA; clone_size: NA; j_call: TRBJ2-2; cdr3_length: 14; cdr3_nt: TGTGCCAGCAGCGTAGGGGGGGAGACCGGGGAGCTGTTTTTT; cdr3_aa: CASSVGGETGELFF
v_call: TRBV6-1; d_call: NA; clone_size: NA; j_call: TRBJ1-4; cdr3_length: 15; cdr3_nt: TGTGCCAGCAGGGAGGGGGGGAATAGTAATGAAAAACTGTTTTTT; cdr3_aa: CASREGGNSNEKLFF
v_call: TRBV5-1; d_call: TRBD1; clone_size: NA; j_call: TRBJ1-2; cdr3_length: 15; cdr3_nt: TGCGCCAGCAGCTTGGGACAGGGCCTTAACTATGGCTACACCTTC; cdr3_aa: CASSLGQGLNYGYTF
v_call: TRBV6-5; d_call: NA; clone_size: NA; j_call: TRBJ1-2; cdr3_length: 13; cdr3_nt: TGTGCCAGCAGTCTACAGGGCATCTATGGCTACACCTTC; cdr3_aa: CASSLQGIYGYTF
v_call: TRBV30; d_call: NA; clone_size: once; j_call: TRBJ2-1; cdr3_length: 12; cdr3_nt: TGTGCCTGGAGTGTGGAGTTAATCGAGCAGTTCTTC; cdr3_aa: CAWSVELIEQFF
v_call: TRBV10-3; d_call: NA; clone_size: NA; j_call: TRBJ1-2; cdr3_length: 13; cdr3_nt: TGTGCCATCAGTGACAGACAAAACTATGGCTACACCTTC; cdr3_aa: CAISDRQNYGYTF
v_call: TRBV27; d_call: TRBD1; clone_size: NA; j_call: TRBJ1-1; cdr3_length: 15; cdr3_nt: TGTGCCAGCAGGGGGGACAGACTAATGAACACTGAAGCTTTCTTT; cdr3_aa: CASRGDRLMNTEAFF
v_call: TRBV5-4; d_call: TRBD1; clone_size: NA; j_call: TRBJ2-4; cdr3_length: 15; cdr3_nt: TGTGCCAGCAGCTCGAGGGACAGGGGGCAAAACATTCAGTACTTC; cdr3_aa: CASSSRDRGQNIQYF
v_call: TRBV18; d_call: TRBD1; clone_size: few; j_call: TRBJ2-2; cdr3_length: 17; cdr3_nt: TGTGCCAGCTCACCACGGGGACAGGGGGCCAACACCGGGGAGCTGTTTTTT; cdr3_aa: CASSPRGQGANTGELFF
v_call: TRBV6-5; d_call: TRBD1; clone_size: few; j_call: TRBJ1-5; cdr3_length: 13; cdr3_nt: TGTGCCAGCAGTTACGGCAGGGGGCAGCCCCAGCATTTT; cdr3_aa: CASSYGRGQPQHF
v_call: TRBV9; d_call: NA; clone_size: NA; j_call: TRBJ2-5; cdr3_length: 15; cdr3_nt: TGTGCCAGCAGCGTAGGGGCAGGGTCCACCGGGACCCAGTACTTC; cdr3_aa: CASSVGAGSTGTQYF
v_call: TRBV29-1; d_call: NA; clone_size: NA; j_call: TRBJ2-3; cdr3_length: 15; cdr3_nt: TGCAGCGTTGAAGATAGGGTACGGGGCACAGATACGCAGTATTTT; cdr3_aa: CSVEDRVRGTDTQYF
v_call: TRBV10-3; d_call: NA; clone_size: few; j_call: TRBJ1-2; cdr3_length: 16; cdr3_nt: TGTGCCATCAGTGAGTCCTTGAGGGACACTAACTATGGCTACACCTTC; cdr3_aa: CAISESLRDTNYGYTF
v_call: TRBV30; d_call: NA; clone_size: NA; j_call: TRBJ1-1; cdr3_length: 18; cdr3_nt: TGTGCCTGGAGTGTACCCCGGACAGCAAACCCTACGAACACTGAAGCTTTCTTT; cdr3_aa: CAWSVPRTANPTNTEAFF
v_call: TRBV27; d_call: TRBD1; clone_size: NA; j_call: TRBJ2-1; cdr3_length: 15; cdr3_nt: TGTGCCAGCAGTGCCCATCGGACAGGGGGCGGTGAGCAGTTCTTC; cdr3_aa: CASSAHRTGGGEQFF
v_call: TRBV19; d_call: TRBD1; clone_size: NA; j_call: TRBJ1-3; cdr3_length: 12; cdr3_nt: TGTGCCAGCAGGGGGCTTGGAAACACCATATATTTT; cdr3_aa: CASRGLGNTIYF
v_call: TRBV6-1; d_call: NA; clone_size: NA; j_call: TRBJ1-2; cdr3_length: 17; cdr3_nt: TGTGCCAGCAGTGAATACTCAGCAGGGGCTCGGGGTGGAGGCTACACCTTC; cdr3_aa: CASSEYSAGARGGGYTF
v_call: TRBV5-4; d_call: NA; clone_size: few; j_call: TRBJ2-7; cdr3_length: 12; cdr3_nt: TGTGCCAGCAGCTTTGAATTCTACGAGCAGTACTTC; cdr3_aa: CASSFEFYEQYF
v_call: TRBV19; d_call: NA; clone_size: NA; j_call: TRBJ1-2; cdr3_length: 11; cdr3_nt: TGTGCCACCCGGACAGATTATGGCTACACCTTC; cdr3_aa: CATRTDYGYTF
v_call: TRBV2; d_call: NA; clone_size: medium-sized; j_call: TRBJ1-1; cdr3_length: 12; cdr3_nt: TGTGCCAGCAGTACCGGGACGGGTGAAGCTTTCTTT; cdr3_aa: CASSTGTGEAFF
v_call: TRBV18; d_call: NA; clone_size: NA; j_call: TRBJ1-1; cdr3_length: 14; cdr3_nt: TGTGCCAGCTCACGGAACCCCAGGGATACTGAAGCTTTCTTT; cdr3_aa: CASSRNPRDTEAFF
v_call: TRBV7-9; d_call: TRBD2; clone_size: NA; j_call: TRBJ2-2; cdr3_length: 13; cdr3_nt: TGTGCCAGCAGCCTAAGGACTAGCCGGGAGCTGTTTTTT; cdr3_aa: CASSLRTSRELFF